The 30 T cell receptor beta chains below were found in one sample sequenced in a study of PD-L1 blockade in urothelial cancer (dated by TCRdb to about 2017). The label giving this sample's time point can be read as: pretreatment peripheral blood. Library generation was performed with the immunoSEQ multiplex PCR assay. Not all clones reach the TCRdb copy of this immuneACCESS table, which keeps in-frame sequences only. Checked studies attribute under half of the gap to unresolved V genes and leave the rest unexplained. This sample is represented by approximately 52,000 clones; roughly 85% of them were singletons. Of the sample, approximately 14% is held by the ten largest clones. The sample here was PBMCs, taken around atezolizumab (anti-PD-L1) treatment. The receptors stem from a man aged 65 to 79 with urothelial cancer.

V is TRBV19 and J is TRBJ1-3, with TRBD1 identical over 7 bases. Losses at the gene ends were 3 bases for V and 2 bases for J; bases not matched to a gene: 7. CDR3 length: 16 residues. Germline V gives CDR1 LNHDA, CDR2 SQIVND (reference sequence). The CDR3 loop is CASSMIGQEPGNTIYF. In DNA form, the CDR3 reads TGTGCCAGTAGTATGATCGGACAGGAACCTGGAAACACCATATATTTT.

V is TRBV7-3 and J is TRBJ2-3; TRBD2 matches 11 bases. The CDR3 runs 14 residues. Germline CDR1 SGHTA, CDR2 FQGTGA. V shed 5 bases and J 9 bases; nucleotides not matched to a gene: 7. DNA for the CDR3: TGTGCCAGCAGCCCGACATTAGCGGGAGGGACGCAGTATTTT. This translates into CASSPTLAGGTQYF.

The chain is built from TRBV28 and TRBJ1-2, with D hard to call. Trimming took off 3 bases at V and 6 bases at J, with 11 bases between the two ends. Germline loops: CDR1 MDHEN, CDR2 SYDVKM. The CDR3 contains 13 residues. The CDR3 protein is CASSLEGVDGYTF. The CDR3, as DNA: TGTGCCAGCAGTTTGGAGGGTGTCGATGGCTACACCTTC.

CDR3 in amino acids: CASSALAGDTGELFF. The CDR3 DNA reads as TGCGCCAGCAGCGCACTAGCGGGAGATACCGGGGAGCTGTTTTTT. The V and J genes are TRBV5-1 and TRBJ2-2, with 11 positions matching TRBD2. V lost 4 bases, J lost 5 bases, and 4 bases stayed unmatched. The CDR3 covers 15 residues. Per germline, CDR1 SGHRS and CDR2 YFSETQ.

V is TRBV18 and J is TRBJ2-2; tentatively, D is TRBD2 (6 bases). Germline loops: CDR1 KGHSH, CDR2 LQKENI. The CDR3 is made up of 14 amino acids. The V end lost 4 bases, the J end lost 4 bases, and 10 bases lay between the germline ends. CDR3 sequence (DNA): TGTGCCAGCTCACTCCGGGGGACCACCGGGGAGCTGTTTTTT. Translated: CASSLRGTTGELFF.

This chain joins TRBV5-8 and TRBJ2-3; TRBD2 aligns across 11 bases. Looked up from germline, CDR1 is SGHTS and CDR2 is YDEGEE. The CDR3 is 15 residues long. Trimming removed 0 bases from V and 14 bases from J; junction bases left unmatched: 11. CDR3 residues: CASSLGLAGGPHAYF. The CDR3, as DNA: TGTGCCAGCAGCTTGGGCCTAGCGGGAGGCCCCCACGCGTATTTT.

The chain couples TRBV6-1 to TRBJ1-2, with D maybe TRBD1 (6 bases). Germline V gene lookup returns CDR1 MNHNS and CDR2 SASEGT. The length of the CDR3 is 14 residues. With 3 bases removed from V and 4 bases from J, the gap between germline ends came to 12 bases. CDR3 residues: CASSDGGPAYGYTF. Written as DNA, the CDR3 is TGTGCCAGCAGTGACGGGGGGCCGGCCTATGGCTACACCTTC.

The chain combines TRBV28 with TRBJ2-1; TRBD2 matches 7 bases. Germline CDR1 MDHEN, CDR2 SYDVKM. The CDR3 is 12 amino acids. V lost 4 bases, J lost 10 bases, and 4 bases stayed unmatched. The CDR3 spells CASSSAGLEQFF. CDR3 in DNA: TGTGCCAGCAGTTCGGCGGGACTAGAGCAGTTCTTC.

The DNA of the CDR3 is TGCGCCAGCAGCTTGGCAGGACTAGCGGGAGAAGGAGATACGCAGTATTTT. This codes for CASSLAGLAGEGDTQYF. The chain recombines TRBV5-1 with TRBJ2-3; 13 bases are a match to TRBD2. This CDR3 is 17 amino acids long. The germline V gene encodes CDR1 SGHRS and CDR2 YFSETQ. V was clipped by 0 bases and J by 5 bases; unmatched bases: 6.

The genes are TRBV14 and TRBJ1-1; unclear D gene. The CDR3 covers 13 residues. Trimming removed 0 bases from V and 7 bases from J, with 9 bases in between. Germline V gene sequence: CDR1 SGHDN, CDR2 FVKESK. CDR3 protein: CASSQDRGYEAFF. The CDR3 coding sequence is TGTGCCAGCAGCCAAGATAGAGGGTATGAAGCTTTCTTT.

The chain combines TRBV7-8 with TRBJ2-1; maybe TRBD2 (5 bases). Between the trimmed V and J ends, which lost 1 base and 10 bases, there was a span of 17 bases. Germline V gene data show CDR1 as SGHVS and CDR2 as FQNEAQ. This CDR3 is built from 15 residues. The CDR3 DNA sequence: TGTGCCAGCAGCTTAGAGGCGGGTTCAGATAGGGAGCAGTTCTTC. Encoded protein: CASSLEAGSDREQFF.

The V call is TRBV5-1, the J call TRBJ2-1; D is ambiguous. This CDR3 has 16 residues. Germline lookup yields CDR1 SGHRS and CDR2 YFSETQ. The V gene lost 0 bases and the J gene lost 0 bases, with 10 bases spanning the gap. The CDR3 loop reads CASSLVGASSYNEQFF. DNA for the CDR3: TGCGCCAGCAGCTTGGTGGGCGCAAGCTCCTACAATGAGCAGTTCTTC.

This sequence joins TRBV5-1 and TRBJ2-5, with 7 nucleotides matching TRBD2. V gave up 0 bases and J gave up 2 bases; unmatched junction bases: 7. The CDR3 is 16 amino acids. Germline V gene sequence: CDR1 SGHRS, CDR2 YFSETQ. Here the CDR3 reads CASSLDRGRPQETQYF. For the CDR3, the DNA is TGCGCCAGCAGCTTGGATCGCGGGAGACCTCAAGAGACCCAGTACTTC.

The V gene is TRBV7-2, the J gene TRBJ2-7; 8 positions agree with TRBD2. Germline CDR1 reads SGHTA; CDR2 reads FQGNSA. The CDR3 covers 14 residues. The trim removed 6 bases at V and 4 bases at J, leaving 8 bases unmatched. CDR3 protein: CASSSSGGGYEQYF. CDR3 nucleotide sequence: TGTGCCAGCAGTAGTTCGGGAGGGGGATACGAGCAGTACTTC.

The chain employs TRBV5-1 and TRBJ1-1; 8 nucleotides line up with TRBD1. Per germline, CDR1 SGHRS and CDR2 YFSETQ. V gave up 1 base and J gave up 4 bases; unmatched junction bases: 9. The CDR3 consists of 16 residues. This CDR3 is CASSLTQTGGATEAFF. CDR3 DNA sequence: TGCGCCAGCAGCTTGACGCAAACAGGGGGGGCCACTGAAGCTTTCTTT.

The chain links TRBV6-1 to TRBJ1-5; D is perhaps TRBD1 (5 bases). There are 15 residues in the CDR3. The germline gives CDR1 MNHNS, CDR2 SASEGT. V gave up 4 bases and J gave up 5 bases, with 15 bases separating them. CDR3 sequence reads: CASSVGPGGHQPQHF. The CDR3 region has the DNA TGTGCCAGCAGTGTGGGACCGGGGGGTCATCAGCCCCAGCATTTT.

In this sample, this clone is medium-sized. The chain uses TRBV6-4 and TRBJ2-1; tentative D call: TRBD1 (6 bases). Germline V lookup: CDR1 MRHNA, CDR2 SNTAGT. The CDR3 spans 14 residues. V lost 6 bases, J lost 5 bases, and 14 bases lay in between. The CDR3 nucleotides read TGTGCCAGCAGCGACCGACAGGAAAACAATGAGCAGTTCTTC. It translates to CASSDRQENNEQFF.

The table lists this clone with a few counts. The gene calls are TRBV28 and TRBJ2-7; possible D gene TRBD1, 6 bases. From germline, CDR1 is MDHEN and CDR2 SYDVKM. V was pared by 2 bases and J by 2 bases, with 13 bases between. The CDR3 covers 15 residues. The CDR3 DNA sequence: TGTGCCAGCAGTTTAACCGGGACACTAGCCTACGAGCAGTACTTC. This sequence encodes CASSLTGTLAYEQYF.

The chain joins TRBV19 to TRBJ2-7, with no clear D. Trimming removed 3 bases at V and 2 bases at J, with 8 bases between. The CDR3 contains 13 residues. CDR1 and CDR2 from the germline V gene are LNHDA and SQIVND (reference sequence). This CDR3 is CASSILPAYEQYF. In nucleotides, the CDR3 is TGTGCCAGTAGTATTCTTCCTGCCTACGAGCAGTACTTC.

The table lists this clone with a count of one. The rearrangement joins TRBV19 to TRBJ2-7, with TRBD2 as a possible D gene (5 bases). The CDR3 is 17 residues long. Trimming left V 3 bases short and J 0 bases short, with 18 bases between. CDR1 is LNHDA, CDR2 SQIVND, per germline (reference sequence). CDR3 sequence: CASSISGVGVSSYEQYF. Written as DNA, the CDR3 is TGTGCCAGTAGTATCTCCGGGGTCGGGGTTAGCTCCTACGAGCAGTACTTC.

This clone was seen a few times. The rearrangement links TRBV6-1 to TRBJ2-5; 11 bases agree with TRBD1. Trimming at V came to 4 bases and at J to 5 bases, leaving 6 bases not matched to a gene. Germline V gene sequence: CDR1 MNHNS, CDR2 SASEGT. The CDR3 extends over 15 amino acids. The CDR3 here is CASSADRGRGETQYF. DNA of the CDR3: TGTGCCAGCAGTGCGGACAGGGGGCGCGGGGAGACCCAGTACTTC.

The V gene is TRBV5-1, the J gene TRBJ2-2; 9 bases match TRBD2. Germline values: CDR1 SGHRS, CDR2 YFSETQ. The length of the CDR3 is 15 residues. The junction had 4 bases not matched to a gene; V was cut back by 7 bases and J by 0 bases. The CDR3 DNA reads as TGCGCCAGCCGCAGGACTAGCGCGAACACCGGGGAGCTGTTTTTT. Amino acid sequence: CASRRTSANTGELFF. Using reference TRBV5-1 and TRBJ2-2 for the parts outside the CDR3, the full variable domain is KAGVTQTPRYLIKTRGQQVTLSCSPISGHRSVSWYQQTPGQGLQFLFEYFSETQRNKGNFPGRFSGRQFSNSRSEMNVSTLELGDSALYLCASRRTSANTGELFFGEGSRLTVL.

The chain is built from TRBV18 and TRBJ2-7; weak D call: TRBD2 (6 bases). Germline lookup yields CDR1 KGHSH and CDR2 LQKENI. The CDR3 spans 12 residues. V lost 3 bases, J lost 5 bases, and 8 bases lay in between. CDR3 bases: TGTGCCAGCTCACCCCGACTAGACGAGCAGTACTTC. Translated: CASSPRLDEQYF.

In DNA, the CDR3 is TGTGCCAGCAGTGAAGGAGCGGGGGGGATGGCCCAGTACTTC. Translating it yields CASSEGAGGMAQYF. This chain joins TRBV2 and TRBJ2-5; 10 bases align to TRBD2. Germline values: CDR1 SNHLY, CDR2 FYNNEI. This CDR3 has 14 residues. After removal of 1 base from V and 9 bases from J, the junction contained 5 bases not matched to a gene.

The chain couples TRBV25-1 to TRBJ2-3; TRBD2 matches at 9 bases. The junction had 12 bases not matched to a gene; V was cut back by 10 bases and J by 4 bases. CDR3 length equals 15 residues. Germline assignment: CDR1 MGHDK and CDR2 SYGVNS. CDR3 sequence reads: CATSPTSGLADTQYF. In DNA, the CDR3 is TGTGCCACCTCCCCGACTAGCGGCCTGGCAGATACGCAGTATTTT.

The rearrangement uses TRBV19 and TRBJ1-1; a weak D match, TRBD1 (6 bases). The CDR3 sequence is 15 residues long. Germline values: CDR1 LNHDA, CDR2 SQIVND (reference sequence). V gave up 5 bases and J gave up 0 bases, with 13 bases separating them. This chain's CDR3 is CASSLQGMVNTEAFF. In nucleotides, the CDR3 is TGTGCCAGTAGTCTACAGGGCATGGTGAACACTGAAGCTTTCTTT.

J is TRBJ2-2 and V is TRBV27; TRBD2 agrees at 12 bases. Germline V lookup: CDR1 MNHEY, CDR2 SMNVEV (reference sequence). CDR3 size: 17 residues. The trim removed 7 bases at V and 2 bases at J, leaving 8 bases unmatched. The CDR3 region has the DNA TGTGCCAGCATGGGGGACGGACTAGCGGGAAACACCGGGGAGCTGTTTTTT. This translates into CASMGDGLAGNTGELFF.

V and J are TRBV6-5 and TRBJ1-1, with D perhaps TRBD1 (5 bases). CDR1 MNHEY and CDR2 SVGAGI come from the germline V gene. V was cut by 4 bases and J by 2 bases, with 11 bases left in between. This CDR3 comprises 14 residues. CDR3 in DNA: TGTGCCAGCAGTTTCCTTGACAGCAACACTGAAGCTTTCTTT. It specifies CASSFLDSNTEAFF.

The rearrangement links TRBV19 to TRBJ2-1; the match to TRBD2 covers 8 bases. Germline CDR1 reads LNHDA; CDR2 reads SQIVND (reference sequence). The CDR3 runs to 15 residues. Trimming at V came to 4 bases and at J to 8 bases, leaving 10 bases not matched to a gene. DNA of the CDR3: TGTGCCAGTAGTAGCGGGACTAGATGGATCGATGAGCAGTTCTTC. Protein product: CASSSGTRWIDEQFF.

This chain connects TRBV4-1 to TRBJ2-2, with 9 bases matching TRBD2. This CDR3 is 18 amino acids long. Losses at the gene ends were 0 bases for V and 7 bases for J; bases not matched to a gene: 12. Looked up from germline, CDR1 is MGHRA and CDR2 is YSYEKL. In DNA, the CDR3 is TGCGCCAGCAGCCAAGATATAGCAGCGGGAGGATCGGGCGGGGAGCTGTTTTTT. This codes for CASSQDIAAGGSGGELFF.